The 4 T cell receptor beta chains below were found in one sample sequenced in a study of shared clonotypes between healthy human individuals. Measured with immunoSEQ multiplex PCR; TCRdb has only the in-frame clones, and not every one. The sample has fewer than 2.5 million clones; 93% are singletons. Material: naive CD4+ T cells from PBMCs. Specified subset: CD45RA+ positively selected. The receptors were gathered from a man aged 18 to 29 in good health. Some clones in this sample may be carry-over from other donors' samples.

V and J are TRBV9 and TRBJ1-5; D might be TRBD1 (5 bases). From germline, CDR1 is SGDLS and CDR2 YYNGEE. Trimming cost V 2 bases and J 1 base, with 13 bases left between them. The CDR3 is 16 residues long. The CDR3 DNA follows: TGTGCCAGCAGCGTGGGGCCGGGGTCAAGCAATCAGCCCCAGCATTTT. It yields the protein CASSVGPGSSNQPQHF. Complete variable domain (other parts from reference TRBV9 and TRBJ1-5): DSGVTQTPKHLITATGQRVTLRCSPRSGDLSVYWYQQSLDQGLQFLIQYYNGEERAKGNILERFSAQQFPDLHSELNLSSLELGDSALYFCASSVGPGSSNQPQHFGDGTRLSIL.

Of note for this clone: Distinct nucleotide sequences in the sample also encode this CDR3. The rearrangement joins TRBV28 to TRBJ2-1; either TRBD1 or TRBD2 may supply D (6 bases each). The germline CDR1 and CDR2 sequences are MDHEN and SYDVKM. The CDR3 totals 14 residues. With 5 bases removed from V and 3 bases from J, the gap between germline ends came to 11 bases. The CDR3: CASSLGGGYNEQFF. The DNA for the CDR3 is TGTGCCAGCAGTCTCGGAGGGGGCTACAATGAGCAGTTCTTC.

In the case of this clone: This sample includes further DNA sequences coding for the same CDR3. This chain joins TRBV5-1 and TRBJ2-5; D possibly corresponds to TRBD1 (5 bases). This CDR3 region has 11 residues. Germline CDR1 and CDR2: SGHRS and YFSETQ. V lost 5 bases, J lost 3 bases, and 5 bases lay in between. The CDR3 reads CASRGEETQYF. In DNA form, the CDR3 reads TGCGCCAGCAGAGGGGAAGAGACCCAGTACTTC. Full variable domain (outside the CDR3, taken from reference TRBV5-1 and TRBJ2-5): KAGVTQTPRYLIKTRGQQVTLSCSPISGHRSVSWYQQTPGQGLQFLFEYFSETQRNKGNFPGRFSGRQFSNSRSEMNVSTLELGDSALYLCASRGEETQYFGPGTRLLVL.

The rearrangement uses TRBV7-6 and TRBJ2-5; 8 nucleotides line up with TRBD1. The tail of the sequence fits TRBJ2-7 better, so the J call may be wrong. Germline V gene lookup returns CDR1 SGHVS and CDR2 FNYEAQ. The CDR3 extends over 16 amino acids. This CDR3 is CASSEPHGTGSYEQYF. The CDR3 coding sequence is TGTGCCAGCAGCGAACCTCACGGGACAGGATCCTACGAGCAGTACTTC.